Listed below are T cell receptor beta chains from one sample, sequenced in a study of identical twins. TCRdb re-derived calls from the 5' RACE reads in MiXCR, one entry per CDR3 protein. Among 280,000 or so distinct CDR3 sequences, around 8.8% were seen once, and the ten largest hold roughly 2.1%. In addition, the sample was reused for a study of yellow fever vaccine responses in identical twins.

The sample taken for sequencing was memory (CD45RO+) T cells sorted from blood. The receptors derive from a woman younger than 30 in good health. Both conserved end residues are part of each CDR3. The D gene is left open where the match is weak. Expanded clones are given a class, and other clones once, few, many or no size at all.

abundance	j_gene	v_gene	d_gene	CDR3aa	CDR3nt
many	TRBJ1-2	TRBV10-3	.	CAISEDRNYGYTF	TGTGCCATCAGTGAGGACAGGAACTATGGCTACACCTTC
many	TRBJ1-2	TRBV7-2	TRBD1	CASTKGGGNYGYTF	TGTGCCAGCACCAAAGGGGGCGGGAACTATGGCTACACCTTC
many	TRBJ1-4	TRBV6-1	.	CASGRNEKLFF	TGTGCCAGCGGCCGCAATGAAAAACTGTTTTTT
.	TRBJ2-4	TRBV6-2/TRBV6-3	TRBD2	CASSWASGLYKNIQYF	TGTGCCAGCAGTTGGGCTAGCGGCCTCTACAAAAACATTCAGTACTTC
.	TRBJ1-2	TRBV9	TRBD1	CASSAKGTGTNYGYTF	TGTGCCAGCAGCGCAAAAGGGACAGGGACGAACTATGGCTACACCTTC
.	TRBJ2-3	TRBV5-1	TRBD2	CASSPGLAGNTDTQYF	TGCGCCAGCAGCCCCGGGCTAGCGGGGAACACAGATACGCAGTATTTT
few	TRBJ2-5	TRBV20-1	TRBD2	CSARFSGGDLETQYF	TGCAGTGCTAGATTTAGCGGGGGGGACCTAGAGACCCAGTACTTC
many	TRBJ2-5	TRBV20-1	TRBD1	CSALRTGQETQYF	TGCAGTGCCCTACGGACAGGGCAAGAGACCCAGTACTTC
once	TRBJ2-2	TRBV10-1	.	CASSDRVETGELFF	TGCGCCAGCAGTGACAGGGTTGAGACCGGGGAGCTGTTTTTT
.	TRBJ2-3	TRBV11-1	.	CASSLGTSADTQYF	TGTGCCAGCAGCTTAGGAACCTCCGCAGATACGCAGTATTTT
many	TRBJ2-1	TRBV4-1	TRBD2	CASSPGDLKGGRGSYNEQFF	TGCGCCAGCAGTCCCGGGGACCTAAAAGGCGGGAGGGGGTCCTACAATGAGCAGTTCTTC
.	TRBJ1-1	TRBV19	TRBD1	CATLQQGAAEAFF	TGTGCCACCCTTCAACAGGGGGCTGCTGAAGCTTTCTTT
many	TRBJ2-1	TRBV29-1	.	CSVRLGSYNEQFF	TGCAGCGTTCGTCTGGGCTCCTACAATGAGCAGTTCTTC
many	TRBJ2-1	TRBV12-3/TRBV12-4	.	CASSLTTEQFF	TGTGCCAGCAGTTTGACCACCGAGCAGTTCTTC
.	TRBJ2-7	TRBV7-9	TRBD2	CASSLTSGLLEQYF	TGTGCCAGCAGCTTGACTAGCGGGTTGCTCGAGCAGTACTTC
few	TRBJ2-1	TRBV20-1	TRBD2	CSASVSGKSYNEQFF	TGCAGTGCTAGTGTTAGCGGGAAATCCTACAATGAGCAGTTCTTC
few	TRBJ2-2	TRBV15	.	CATSRDKVVGELFF	TGTGCCACCAGCAGAGATAAGGTCGTCGGGGAGCTGTTTTTT
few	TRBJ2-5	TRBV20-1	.	CSAREGGETQYF	TGCAGTGCTAGAGAGGGGGGAGAGACCCAGTACTTC
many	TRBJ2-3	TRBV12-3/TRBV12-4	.	CASSLVGTDTQYF	TGTGCCAGCAGTTTAGTCGGCACAGATACGCAGTATTTT
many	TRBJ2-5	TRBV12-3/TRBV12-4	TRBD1	CASSRTGFQETQYF	TGTGCCAGCAGCCGGACAGGGTTCCAAGAGACCCAGTACTTC
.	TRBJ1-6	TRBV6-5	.	CASSYSRQGDSPLHF	TGTGCCAGCAGTTACTCGAGGCAGGGTGATTCACCCCTCCACTTT
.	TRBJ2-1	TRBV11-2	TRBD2	CASSFRTGLGGSSYNEQFF	TGTGCCAGCAGCTTTAGGACGGGGCTTGGCGGGAGTTCCTACAATGAGCAGTTCTTC
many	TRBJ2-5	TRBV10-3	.	CAISDGRGQETQYF	TGTGCCATCAGTGATGGGCGGGGTCAAGAGACCCAGTACTTC
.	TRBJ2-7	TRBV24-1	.	CATSDGKGSSYEQYF	TGTGCCACCAGTGATGGTAAGGGCAGCTCCTACGAGCAGTACTTC
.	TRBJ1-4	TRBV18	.	CASSPVAGIAEKLFF	TGTGCCAGCTCACCGGTGGCAGGGATCGCTGAAAAACTGTTTTTT
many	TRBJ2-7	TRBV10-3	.	CAISETRGAVEQYF	TGTGCCATCAGTGAGACGCGGGGCGCGGTCGAGCAGTACTTC
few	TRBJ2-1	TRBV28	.	CASSSPQGIYNEQFF	TGTGCCAGCAGTTCCCCCCAGGGTATCTACAATGAGCAGTTCTTC
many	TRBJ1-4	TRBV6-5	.	CASSYSGSREKLFF	TGTGCCAGCAGTTACTCTGGGTCGCGGGAAAAACTGTTTTTT
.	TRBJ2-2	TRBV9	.	CASSVAHSPTGELFF	TGTGCCAGCAGCGTAGCTCACAGTCCGACCGGGGAGCTGTTTTTT
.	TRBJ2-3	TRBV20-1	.	CSASSSGPSTDTQYF	TGCAGTGCTAGTTCAAGCGGGCCTAGCACAGATACGCAGTATTTT
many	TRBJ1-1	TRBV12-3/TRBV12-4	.	CASRTHRAEAFF	TGTGCCAGCAGGACCCACAGGGCTGAAGCTTTCTTT
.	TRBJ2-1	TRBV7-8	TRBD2	CASSLKASGGAYPHEQFF	TGTGCCAGCAGCTTAAAGGCCAGCGGGGGGGCCTATCCCCATGAGCAGTTCTTC
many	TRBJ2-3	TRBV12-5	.	CASGLVPRTNTDTQYF	TGTGCTAGTGGTTTGGTACCGAGGACTAACACAGATACGCAGTATTTT
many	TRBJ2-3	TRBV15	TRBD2	CATSRGEGTSGTDTQYF	TGTGCCACCAGCAGAGGCGAGGGGACTAGCGGAACAGATACGCAGTATTTT
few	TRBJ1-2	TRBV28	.	CASSSTQEANYGYTF	TGTGCCAGCAGTTCGACACAGGAAGCTAACTATGGCTACACCTTC
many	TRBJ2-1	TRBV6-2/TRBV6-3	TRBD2	CASSTTDYSGRAFSYNEQFF	TGTGCCAGCAGCACTACCGACTACAGCGGGAGGGCCTTCTCCTACAATGAGCAGTTCTTC
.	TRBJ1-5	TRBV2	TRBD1	CASSEAVTGVSNQPQHF	TGTGCCAGCAGTGAAGCGGTCACAGGGGTTAGCAATCAGCCCCAGCATTTT
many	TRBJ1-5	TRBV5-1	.	CASRRGDSNQPQHF	TGCGCCAGCAGGAGGGGGGATAGCAATCAGCCCCAGCATTTT
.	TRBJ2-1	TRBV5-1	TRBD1	CASTRSGTGSYNEQFF	TGCGCCAGCACCCGATCCGGGACAGGGTCCTACAATGAGCAGTTCTTC
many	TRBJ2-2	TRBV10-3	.	CAIRPEAGPGELFF	TGTGCCATCAGGCCCGAGGCGGGGCCCGGGGAGCTGTTTTTT
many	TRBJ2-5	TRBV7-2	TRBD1	CASSDRVRMQETQYF	TGTGCCAGCAGCGACAGGGTTCGTATGCAAGAGACCCAGTACTTC